This TCR beta chain was sequenced during a study of T cells in Graves' hyperthyroidism and ophthalmopathy (dated 2019 in TCRdb). For the wider study: To identify distinguishing TCR V-J signatures, a discovery cohort of some 99 patients was used, comprising 43 with Graves' ophthalmopathy and some 60 with stable Graves' hyperthyroidism. Whether ophthalmopathy could be predicted prospectively was tested in an independent validation cohort made up of under 20 hyperthyroidism patients plus 17 patients who later progressed to ophthalmopathy. For training and testing, the 100 patients in the discovery cohort were randomly divided in a 7:3 ratio. The study also compared thyroid tissue and blood T-cell repertoires from about 6 Graves' hyperthyroidism patients. After blood sampling, hyperthyroidism patients were treated with methimazole at a starting dose of 30 mg daily, and ophthalmopathy patients were treated with high-dose intravenous methylprednisolone. The paper reports TCR Vbeta CDR3 sequencing of 140 or so peripheral blood samples: 40 or so ophthalmopathy, under 80 hyperthyroidism and around 17 progressor patients. Broader findings and caveats from the paper: Most expanded thyroid clonotypes (frequency above 0.001) were also detected in blood, suggesting blood repertoires may reflect thyroid immune responses. During validation, the model predicted progression to ophthalmopathy a median of around 7 months ahead of onset, with around 71% sensitivity and 72% to 80% specificity. A 13 V-J signature model separated ophthalmopathy from stable hyperthyroidism, with approximately 86% sensitivity and 81.08% specificity in cross-validation and 80%/75% in testing. Sample size was not statistically predetermined, and blinding of investigators to group allocation was not performed.

The V end loses 0 bases and the J end loses 7 bases, and a stretch of 15 bases separates them. Including the terminal cysteine and phenylalanine, the CDR3 comprises 14 residues. Only CDR3 DNA is held: 42 bases, read in frame from base 1. CDR1 and CDR2, per the germline V gene, are SQVTM and ANQGSEA. For this clonotype: Its target antigen remains unknown. No much larger clone exists at a distance of one base, and base qualities are not known.

The TCR beta CDR3 regions were amplified from RNA transcripts. The TCR CDR3 was subjected to a first round of RT-PCR using the HTBI primer set and the Qiagen OneStep RT-PCR kit. Libraries were constructed in a second round of multiplex PCR, after which size selection and purification were performed. Paired-end sequencing of the libraries was performed with 100 bp reads on an Illumina HiSeq2000. Per the source publication's procedure: SOAPnuke was used to process the raw data, removing reads that contained adapters or uncalled bases, had a mean Phred below 15, or lacked an exact match to the constant primer or identifier. High-quality paired reads were merged using COPE v1.2.5, and each unique nucleotide sequence was defined as a clonotype. Clonotypes were aligned to IMGT TRBV, TRBD and TRBJ reference segments using MiTCR v1.1. The analysis included only V-J combinations with a frequency above 0.0001, which together covered more than 99% of the repertoires. The TCS score was defined as F50 (clonal expansion) divided by E x V (chaos), with BLOSUM62-based TCRdist calculated between CDR3 peptides within each V-J. Welch's t-statistics and random forest reduced fewer than 600 V-J features to 13, which were used in a naive Bayes classifier (R e1071). The similarity between thyroid and blood repertoires was quantified using the Morisita-Horn index. TCRdb itself trimmed the public reads at Q25 with fastp, ran MiXCR and retained productive beta chains. Under each unique CDR3 protein, matching rows form one entry showing the most common genes and DNA. The V and J calls and clone size are TCRdb's, not the authors'. The sample table records fewer than 750,000 distinct CDR3 sequences; roughly 46% of these occur just once. The ten largest clones take up roughly 7.7% of the sample.

Stable Graves' hyperthyroidism was defined as no progression to ophthalmopathy during 18 months of follow-up. Hyperthyroidism patients were newly diagnosed, had a disease duration of under 2 months, and were aged 18 to 65 years. The study excluded patients with uncontrolled infections, other autoimmune diseases, pregnancy or lactation. Diagnoses were established on the basis of clinical symptoms, serum thyroxine and TRAb, thyroid ultrasound, and orbital computed tomography. Total RNA was extracted using Trizol reagent, and RNA quality was assessed on an Agilent 2100 Bioanalyzer. The receptor's source is a woman aged 18-35 years with Graves' hyperthyroidism. The chain is assembled from TRBV29-1 and TRBJ1-2; a confident D gene designation cannot be given. The source material was peripheral blood or thyroid tissue (not recorded which). The CDR3 reads as follows: CSVEDPKIRGGYTF. The nucleotide sequence is given as TGCAGCGTTGAAGATCCCAAAATCCGTGGTGGCTACACCTTC.